What follows are 23 T cell receptor beta chains derived from one specimen sequenced in a study of radiotherapy plus CTLA-4 blockade in lung cancer. TCRdb's copy holds only in-frame clones and misses some; the assay was immunoSEQ multiplex PCR. The table lists tens of thousands of clones, 65% to 85% of them singletons, with about 2.2% in the top ten. The specimen comprised peripheral blood, sampled from a patient treated with radiotherapy plus ipilimumab. The source is a human donor with non-small cell lung cancer whose response to radiotherapy plus ipilimumab could not be evaluated.

This clone was seen just once. This chain links TRBV6-5 with TRBJ1-3; tentatively, D is TRBD1 (6 bases). The CDR3 length is 16 residues. CDR1 and CDR2 (germline): MNHEY, SVGAGI. Trimming cost V 2 bases and J 2 bases, with 13 bases left between them. The CDR3 region has the DNA TGTGCCAGCAGTTACGGCAGGGGAAGAGCTGGAAACACCATATATTTT. Its translation is CASSYGRGRAGNTIYF.

The genes are TRBV27 and TRBJ1-6, with D maybe TRBD1 (5 bases). V gave up 3 bases and J gave up 10 bases, with 13 bases separating them. Per germline, CDR1 MNHEY and CDR2 SMNVEV (reference sequence). This CDR3 region has 14 residues. In DNA form, the CDR3 reads TGTGCCAGCAGTTTCCCACAGGCGGGGTCACCCCTCCACTTT. This encodes CASSFPQAGSPLHF.

The rearrangement joins TRBV7-3 to TRBJ2-5, with D perhaps TRBD2 (6 bases). The V gene lost 5 bases and the J gene lost 2 bases, with 18 bases spanning the gap. The germline V gene encodes CDR1 SGHTA and CDR2 FQGTGA. The CDR3 totals 16 residues. The CDR3 reads CASSRGLSGRQETQYF. The CDR3 coding sequence is TGTGCCAGCAGCCGAGGACTCAGCGGGCGGCAAGAGACCCAGTACTTC.

This chain connects TRBV7-9 to TRBJ2-1; D is unclear. The CDR3 length is 10 residues. Trimming cost V 8 bases and J 7 bases, with 6 bases left between them. CDR1 is SEHNR and CDR2 is FQNEAQ in the germline V gene (reference sequence). DNA of the CDR3: TGTGCCAGCGCGCGGAATGAGCAGTTCTTC. Amino acids: CASARNEQFF.

Concerning this clone: At one end the junction does not follow the germline gene, possibly because of a read error. V usage is TRBV9 and J usage is TRBJ2-5, with 7 bases identical to TRBD2. This CDR3 is 14 amino acids long. Per the germline V gene, CDR1 is SGDLS and CDR2 is YYNGEE. CDR3 nucleotides: TGTGCCAACAGCGTAACAGGACTAGGTACGACCCAGTACTTC. Translating it yields CANSVTGLGTTQYF.

The V call is TRBV6-1, the J call TRBJ2-7; 9 bases align to TRBD1. J lost 5 bases, V lost 0 bases, and 5 bases had no gene match. CDR1 and CDR2 (germline): MNHNS, SASEGT. The CDR3 extends over 15 amino acids. The CDR3 loop is CASSEANRGRNEQYF. The CDR3 DNA sequence: TGTGCCAGCAGTGAAGCGAACAGGGGGCGAAACGAGCAGTACTTC.

The chain recombines TRBV9 with TRBJ2-7; maybe TRBD2 (6 bases). The CDR3 length is 17 residues. V lost 0 bases and J 0 bases, leaving 16 bases between the germline ends. The germline V gene encodes CDR1 SGDLS and CDR2 YYNGEE. CDR3 sequence: CASSVVVSGESSYEQYF. CDR3 DNA: TGTGCCAGCAGCGTAGTAGTTAGCGGTGAATCCTCCTACGAGCAGTACTTC.

The chain joins TRBV2 to TRBJ2-3, with TRBD1 as a possible D gene (5 bases). In germline, CDR1 is SNHLY, CDR2 FYNNEI. Trimming took off 5 bases at V and 3 bases at J, with 12 bases between the two ends. This CDR3 contains 14 residues. The CDR3 is CASSRVGATDTQYF. CDR3 in DNA: TGTGCCAGCAGTCGCGTTGGGGCGACAGATACGCAGTATTTT.

The chain combines TRBV7-8 with TRBJ2-7; TRBD2 is a possible D gene (6 bases). The length of the CDR3 is 13 residues. In germline, CDR1 is SGHVS, CDR2 FQNEAQ. V was cut by 6 bases and J by 5 bases, with 14 bases left in between. CDR3 bases: TGTGCCAGCAGTCCCCCGGGAGTCCACGAGCAGTACTTC. Its protein is CASSPPGVHEQYF.

This clone showed up just once. The chain joins TRBV27 to TRBJ1-4, with a tentative D call TRBD1 (5 bases). Germline V gene lookup returns CDR1 MNHEY and CDR2 SMNVEV (reference sequence). V lost 4 bases to trimming and J lost 5 bases, with 14 bases between them. This CDR3 comprises 15 residues. CDR3 DNA: TGTGCCAGCAGTTCCTCCGGGGGGTCGAATGAAAAACTGTTTTTT. It specifies CASSSSGGSNEKLFF. The variable domain in full, completed from reference TRBV27 and TRBJ1-4, reads EAQVTQNPRYLITVTGKKLTVTCSQNMNHEYMSWYRQDPGLGLRQIYYSMNVEVTDKGDVPEGYKVSRKEKRNFPLILESPSPNQTSLYFCASSSSGGSNEKLFFGSGTQLSVL.

The chain links TRBV6-1 to TRBJ1-6; 7 positions agree with TRBD1. The CDR3 spans 16 residues. V gave up 2 bases and J gave up 4 bases; unmatched junction bases: 5. Per germline, CDR1 MNHNS and CDR2 SASEGT. The CDR3 DNA follows: TGTGCCAGCAGTGAAAGGGCAGGGGGATATAATTCACCCCTCCACTTT. Translated, it gives CASSERAGGYNSPLHF.

The gene calls are TRBV5-1 and TRBJ1-1, with D possibly matching TRBD1 (5 bases). Trimming left V 2 bases short and J 3 bases short, with 14 bases between. The CDR3 contains 15 residues. CDR1 is SGHRS, CDR2 YFSETQ, per germline. CDR3 in amino acids: CASSFSGGGDTEAFF. In DNA form, the CDR3 reads TGCGCCAGCAGCTTTTCGGGGGGTGGGGACACTGAAGCTTTCTTT.

The sample holds a few counts of this clone. The CDR3 here is CASKDGQQYEQYF. Written as DNA, the CDR3 is TGTGCCAGCAAAGATGGGCAGCAATACGAGCAGTACTTC. This chain uses TRBV2 with TRBJ2-7; D is uncertain. The ends were cut back, 7 bases at V and 4 bases at J, with 14 bases in the middle. The germline V gene has CDR1 SNHLY and CDR2 FYNNEI. The CDR3 spans 13 residues.

The rearrangement uses TRBV7-2 and TRBJ1-1; D might be TRBD1 (6 bases). This CDR3 is built from 13 residues. Germline V lookup: CDR1 SGHTA, CDR2 FQGNSA. The V gene lost 5 bases and the J gene lost 3 bases, with 10 bases spanning the gap. The CDR3: CASSKTGYTEAFF. The CDR3 region has the DNA TGTGCCAGCAGCAAGACAGGTTACACTGAAGCTTTCTTT. Full variable domain (missing parts from reference TRBV7-2 and TRBJ1-1): GAGVSQSPSNKVTEKGKDVELRCDPISGHTALYWYRQSLGQGLEFLIYFQGNSAPDKSGLPSDRFSAERTGGSVSTLTIQRTQQEDSAVYLCASSKTGYTEAFFGQGTRLTVV.

The chain combines TRBV15 with TRBJ2-5; D might be TRBD1 (6 bases). The germline gives CDR1 LNHNV, CDR2 YYDKDF (reference sequence). CDR3 size: 16 residues. V dropped 5 bases and J dropped 0 bases, with 16 bases sitting between them. Here the CDR3 DNA reads TGTGCCACCAGCTCCCCCTTGACAGGAGACCAAGAGACCCAGTACTTC. Translated, it gives CATSSPLTGDQETQYF. The whole variable domain, filled in from reference TRBV15 and TRBJ2-5, reads DAMVIQNPRYQVTQFGKPVTLSCSQTLNHNVMYWYQQKSSQAPKLLFHYYDKDFNNEADTPDNFQSRRPNTSFCFLDIRSPGLGDTAMYLCATSSPLTGDQETQYFGPGTRLLVL.

The rearrangement joins TRBV19 to TRBJ1-2; 7 bases line up with TRBD1. Unmatched junction bases numbered 16, after V lost 3 bases and J lost 0 bases. Looked up from germline, CDR1 is LNHDA and CDR2 is SQIVND (reference sequence). This CDR3 is 19 amino acids long. The CDR3: CASSIWNLPDRRANYGYTF. CDR3 DNA sequence: TGTGCCAGTAGTATCTGGAATCTCCCGGACAGGAGAGCTAACTATGGCTACACCTTC.

V usage is TRBV10-3 and J usage is TRBJ2-7; TRBD2 matches at 12 bases. From germline, CDR1 is ENHRY and CDR2 SYGVKD. The CDR3 is made up of 15 amino acids. J gave up 0 bases and V 6 bases, and 3 bases lay outside the gene matches. CDR3 nucleotides: TGTGCCATCAGCCAGACTAGCGGGAGCTCCTACGAGCAGTACTTC. Protein sequence: CAISQTSGSSYEQYF.

The J gene is TRBJ2-2, the V gene TRBV29-1; D is perhaps TRBD1 (6 bases). The CDR3 totals 14 residues. Trimming shortened V by 7 bases and J by 6 bases, and 18 bases separated the two germline ends. Per germline, CDR1 SQVTM and CDR2 ANQGSEA. DNA of the CDR3: TGCAGCGGTCGGGACACATCAAACCCCGGGGAGCTGTTTTTT. The encoded protein is CSGRDTSNPGELFF.

The chain employs TRBV28 and TRBJ1-5, with D possibly matching TRBD1 (6 bases). The length of the CDR3 is 15 residues. V lost 1 base to trimming and J lost 8 bases, with 15 bases between them. Germline V gene sequence: CDR1 MDHEN, CDR2 SYDVKM. The CDR3 coding sequence is TGTGCCAGCAGTTTATCAGGCAGGGGCAGGAAGCCCCAGCATTTT. It encodes CASSLSGRGRKPQHF.

The V call is TRBV5-6, the J call TRBJ1-2; 9 bases match TRBD1. From germline, CDR1 is SGHDT and CDR2 YYEEEE. V was clipped by 4 bases and J by 8 bases; unmatched bases: 9. CDR3 length equals 14 residues. The CDR3 spells CASSRTGVSSGYTF. The CDR3 DNA reads TGTGCCAGCAGCCGGACAGGGGTATCCTCCGGCTACACCTTC.

The CDR3 DNA is TGTGCCAGTAGTATAGGGGGGCCCACTGAAGCTTTCTTT. Its protein is CASSIGGPTEAFF. The chain combines TRBV19 with TRBJ1-1; TRBD1 might be the D (6 bases). The germline V gene encodes CDR1 LNHDA and CDR2 SQIVND (reference sequence). The CDR3 is 13 amino acids. The ends were cut back, 1 base at V and 4 bases at J, with 7 bases in the middle.

Here the CDR3 reads CASSLWRPLDGYTF. The CDR3 DNA reads TGTGCCAGCAGCTTGTGGCGGCCCCTGGATGGCTACACCTTC. V and J are TRBV5-8 and TRBJ1-2; D remains unclear. V was pared by 1 base and J by 6 bases, with 13 bases between. From germline, CDR1 is SGHTS and CDR2 YDEGEE. The CDR3 is made up of 14 amino acids. Full variable domain (missing parts from reference TRBV5-8 and TRBJ1-2): EAGVTQSPTHLIKTRGQQATLRCSPISGHTSVYWYQQALGLGLQFLLWYDEGEERNRGNFPPRFSGRQFPNYSSELNVNALELEDSALYLCASSLWRPLDGYTFGSGTRLTVV.

This clone was seen a single time. The chain carries TRBV5-1 and TRBJ2-7; TRBD1 matches at 9 bases. Germline trimming cut 0 bases from V and 2 bases from J; bases unmatched to any gene: 0. The CDR3 has 14 amino acids. Germline loops: CDR1 SGHRS, CDR2 YFSETQ. This chain's CDR3 is CASSLGDRAYEQYF. In DNA form, the CDR3 reads TGCGCCAGCAGCTTGGGGGACAGGGCCTACGAGCAGTACTTC.